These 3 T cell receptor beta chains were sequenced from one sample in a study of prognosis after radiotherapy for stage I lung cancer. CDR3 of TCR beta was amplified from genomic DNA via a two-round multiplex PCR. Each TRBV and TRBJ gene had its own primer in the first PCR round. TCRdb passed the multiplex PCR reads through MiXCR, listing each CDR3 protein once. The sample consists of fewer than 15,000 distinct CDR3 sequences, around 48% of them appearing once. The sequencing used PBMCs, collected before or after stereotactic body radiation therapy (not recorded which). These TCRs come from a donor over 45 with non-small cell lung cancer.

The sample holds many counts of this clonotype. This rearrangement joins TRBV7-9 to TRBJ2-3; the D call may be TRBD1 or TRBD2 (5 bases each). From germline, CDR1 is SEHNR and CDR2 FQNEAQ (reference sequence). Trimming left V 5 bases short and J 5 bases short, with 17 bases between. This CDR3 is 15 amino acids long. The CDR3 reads CASSPLGDPQDTQYF. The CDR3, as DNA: TGTGCCAGCAGCCCCCTGGGGGATCCACAAGATACGCAGTATTTT.

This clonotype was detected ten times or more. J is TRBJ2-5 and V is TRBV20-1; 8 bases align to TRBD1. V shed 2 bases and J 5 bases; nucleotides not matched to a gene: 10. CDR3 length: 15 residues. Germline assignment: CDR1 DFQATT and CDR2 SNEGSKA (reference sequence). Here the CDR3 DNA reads TGCAGTGCTAGACAGGGGGCGGTGATCGGGGAGACCCAGTACTTC. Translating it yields CSARQGAVIGETQYF.

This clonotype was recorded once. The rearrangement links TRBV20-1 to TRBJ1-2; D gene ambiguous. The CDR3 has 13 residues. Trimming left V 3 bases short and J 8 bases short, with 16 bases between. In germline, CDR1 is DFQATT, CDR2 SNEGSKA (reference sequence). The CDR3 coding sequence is TGCAGTGCTAGCCAGAGGAACTCGGGCGGCTACACCTTC. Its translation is CSASQRNSGGYTF.